This TCR beta chain was obtained from a study of shared clonotypes between healthy human individuals. Study-wide results and caveats: The study found lower generation probabilities in non-shared clonotypes than in those shared by all four donors.

Trimming took off 2 bases at V and 5 bases at J, with 12 bases between the two ends. CDR3 length equals 14 residues. Germline CDR1 MNHEY, CDR2 SVGAGI. Produced via immunoSEQ multiplex PCR; TCRdb's table is partial and in-frame only. The profile covers some 500,000 clones, with 95% to 97% appearing a single time and 0.05% to 0.07% taken by the ten largest. Worth noting for this clone: What it binds is unknown.

The healthy adult donors were HIV-negative and reported no recent acute infections or vaccinations. The gene calls are TRBV6-5 and TRBJ2-5; D ambiguous. The TCR was taken from a woman in her twenties or thirties in good health. The sequenced sample was naive CD4+ T cells sorted from blood. The sample's subset: CD45RA+ positively selected. This chain's CDR3 is CASSYIGEGETQYF. CDR3 nucleotide sequence: TGTGCCAGCAGTTACATCGGAGAAGGGGAGACCCAGTACTTC.